The rows below give T cell receptor beta chains drawn from one sample of a study of T cell clones after liver transplantation. Assay: immunoSEQ multiplex PCR; the TCRdb copy retains only in-frame clones and omits some. The sample table includes 28 clones. No antigen has been assigned to these receptors. The sample taken for sequencing was CD8+ T cells from cultured PBMCs. Source of these receptors: a human patient who received a liver transplant. The graft donor may be the source of some T cells. The conserved cysteine and the conserved F or W are not part of the CDR3 here. The D gene is left open where the match is weak.

CDR3aa: SVVKPPPSTDTQY
len: 13
v_gene: TRBV29-1
j_gene: TRBJ2-3
d_gene: -

CDR3aa: ASSGDSITGELF
len: 12
v_gene: TRBV11-1
j_gene: TRBJ2-2
d_gene: -

CDR3aa: ASSLGRTKYQPQH
len: 13
v_gene: TRBV13
j_gene: TRBJ1-5
d_gene: -

CDR3aa: ASSLAGTGDGYT
len: 12
v_gene: TRBV7-9
j_gene: TRBJ1-2
d_gene: TRBD1

CDR3aa: ASSASSGSGNTIY
len: 13
v_gene: TRBV9
j_gene: TRBJ1-3
d_gene: -

CDR3aa: ASRGLPVEQF
len: 10
v_gene: TRBV19
j_gene: TRBJ2-1
d_gene: TRBD2

CDR3aa: ASSYHRGGNTEAF
len: 13
v_gene: TRBV28
j_gene: TRBJ1-1
d_gene: TRBD1

CDR3aa: ASSPTESGNTIY
len: 12
v_gene: TRBV11-1
j_gene: TRBJ1-3
d_gene: -

CDR3aa: AWVQVRYQSRANVLT
len: 15
v_gene: TRBV30
j_gene: TRBJ2-6
d_gene: -

CDR3aa: ASGPLSPEQY
len: 10
v_gene: TRBV12-5
j_gene: TRBJ2-7
d_gene: -